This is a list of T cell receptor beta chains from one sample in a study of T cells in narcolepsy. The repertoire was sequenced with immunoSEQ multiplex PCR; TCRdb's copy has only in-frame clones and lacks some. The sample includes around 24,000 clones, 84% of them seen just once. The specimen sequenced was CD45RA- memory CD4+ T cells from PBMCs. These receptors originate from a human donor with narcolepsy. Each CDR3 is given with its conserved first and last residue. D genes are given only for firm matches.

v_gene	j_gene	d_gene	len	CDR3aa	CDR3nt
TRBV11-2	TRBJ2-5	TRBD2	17	CASSLSTSGLLQETQYF	TGTGCCAGCAGCTTGTCCACTAGCGGGCTACTCCAAGAGACCCAGTACTTC
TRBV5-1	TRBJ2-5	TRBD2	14	CASTTSGRAETQYF	TGCGCCAGCACGACTAGCGGGAGGGCGGAGACCCAGTACTTC
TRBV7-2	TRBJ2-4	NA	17	CASSRTRTALAKNIQYF	TGTGCCAGCAGCCGTACCAGGACAGCTCTAGCCAAAAACATTCAGTACTTC
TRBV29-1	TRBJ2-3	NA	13	CSGDWVGSDTQYF	TGCAGCGGCGACTGGGTTGGTTCAGATACGCAGTATTTT
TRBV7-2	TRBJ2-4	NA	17	CASSSRDGPIAKNIQYF	TGTGCCAGCAGCTCTAGAGACGGGCCTATAGCCAAAAACATTCAGTACTTC
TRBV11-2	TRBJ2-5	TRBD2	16	CASSLGTSGSQETQYF	TGTGCCAGCAGCTTAGGGACTAGCGGGAGCCAAGAGACCCAGTACTTC
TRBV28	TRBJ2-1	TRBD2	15	CASSWTSGSYNEQFF	TGTGCCAGCAGCTGGACTAGCGGGAGTTACAATGAGCAGTTCTTC
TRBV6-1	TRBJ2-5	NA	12	CASSVGRETQYF	TGTGCCAGCAGTGTGGGCCGGGAGACCCAGTACTTC
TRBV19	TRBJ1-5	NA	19	CASSTLRGSEGSSNQPQHF	TGTGCCAGTAGTACCCTGAGGGGCAGTGAGGGGTCTAGCAATCAGCCCCAGCATTTT
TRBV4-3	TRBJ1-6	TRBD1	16	CASSQVSGTGRSPLHF	TGCGCCAGCAGCCAAGTTTCTGGGACAGGGCGTTCACCCCTCCACTTT
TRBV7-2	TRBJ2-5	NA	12	CASSPEGETQYF	TGTGCCAGCAGCCCCGAGGGGGAGACCCAGTACTTC
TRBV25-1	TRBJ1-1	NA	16	CASRTKADGMNTEAFF	TGTGCCAGCAGAACCAAGGCGGACGGCATGAACACTGAAGCTTTCTTT
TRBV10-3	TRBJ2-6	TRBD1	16	CAIKGTESSGANVLTF	TGTGCCATCAAGGGGACAGAGAGCTCTGGGGCCAACGTCCTGACTTTC
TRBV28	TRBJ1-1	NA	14	CASSPPRGNTEAFF	TGTGCCAGCAGTCCCCCCAGGGGAAACACTGAAGCTTTCTTT
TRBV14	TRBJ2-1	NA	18	CASSQRRSREMEGNEQFF	TGTGCCAGCAGCCAGAGGAGATCACGGGAGATGGAGGGCAATGAGCAGTTCTTC
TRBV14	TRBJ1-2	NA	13	CASSQVYLGGYTF	TGTGCCAGCAGCCAAGTATACTTGGGCGGCTACACCTTC
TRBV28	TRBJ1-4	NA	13	CATPGTDNEKLFF	TGTGCCACCCCCGGGACTGATAATGAAAAACTGTTTTTT
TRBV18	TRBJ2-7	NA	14	CASSPVRGSYEQYF	TGTGCCAGCTCACCGGTCCGGGGGTCCTACGAGCAGTACTTC
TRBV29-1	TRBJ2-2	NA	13	CSVEAGPTGELFF	TGCAGCGTGGAGGCGGGCCCCACCGGGGAGCTGTTTTTT
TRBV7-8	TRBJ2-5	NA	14	CASSVQAYQETQYF	TGTGCCAGCAGCGTCCAGGCGTACCAAGAGACCCAGTACTTC
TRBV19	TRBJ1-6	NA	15	CASREGLSYNSPLHF	TGTGCCAGTCGAGAGGGGCTCTCCTATAATTCACCCCTCCACTTT
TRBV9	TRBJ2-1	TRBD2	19	CASSPTGLAGTTSRNEQFF	TGTGCCAGCAGCCCTACGGGACTAGCGGGAACCACCTCCCGGAATGAGCAGTTCTTC